This T cell receptor beta chain was captured by sequencing in a study of cytomegalovirus exposure and HLA in healthy donors. Study as a whole: The study placed approximately 80% of its approximately 400 genotyped donors in the Caucasian-associated ancestry cluster.

The CDR3 extends over 14 amino acids. V was shortened by 2 bases and J by 6 bases, with 14 bases between the two germline ends. Germline V gene sequence: CDR1 SGHRS, CDR2 YFSETQ. Points from the study as a whole: In a later analysis, a genetic analysis reported fewer productive-TCR N-insertions in an Asian-associated ancestry cluster than the cohort average. The only immune exposure information that was available was CMV serostatus. Reports indicated that the classifier achieved high specificity and sensitivity in diagnosing cytomegalovirus status.

Concerning this clone itself: Its target is not known.

The PCR ran on 60 Vbeta and 13 Jbeta primers. The method was immunoSEQ multiplex PCR; TCRdb's version includes in-frame clones alone and lacks a portion of them. The table includes some 120,000 clones, about 74% detected once. This TCR was recovered from a man between 25 and 39 years old in good health and CMV-seropositive. Sequenced: PBMCs. The J gene is TRBJ1-2, the V gene TRBV5-1; D call uncertain. The CDR3 region is CASSLDPGVDGYTF. The DNA of the CDR3 is TGCGCCAGCAGCTTAGACCCGGGAGTTGATGGCTACACCTTC. The full variable domain, with the rest looked up from reference TRBV5-1 and TRBJ1-2, is KAGVTQTPRYLIKTRGQQVTLSCSPISGHRSVSWYQQTPGQGLQFLFEYFSETQRNKGNFPGRFSGRQFSNSRSEMNVSTLELGDSALYLCASSLDPGVDGYTFGSGTRLTVV.